What follows is one T cell receptor (beta chain) and its context. The table came from immunoSEQ multiplex PCR; TCRdb's copy has only in-frame clones and leaves some out. This sample has about 88,000 clones, with around 90% found just once. The sample is drawn from a study of blood T cell repertoires in COVID-19. Sequencing used peripheral blood. This TCR came from a male donor with acute or convalescent COVID-19.

The CDR3 sequence is CASSLVGLLNTIYF. The CDR3 DNA is TGTGCCAGCAGCTTAGTGGGACTCCTAAACACCATATATTTT. This chain uses TRBV7-2 with TRBJ1-3; D perhaps matches TRBD1 (5 bases). Germline V gives CDR1 SGHTA, CDR2 FQGNSA. The CDR3 contains 14 residues. Between the trimmed V and J ends, which lost 1 base and 6 bases, there was a span of 10 bases.